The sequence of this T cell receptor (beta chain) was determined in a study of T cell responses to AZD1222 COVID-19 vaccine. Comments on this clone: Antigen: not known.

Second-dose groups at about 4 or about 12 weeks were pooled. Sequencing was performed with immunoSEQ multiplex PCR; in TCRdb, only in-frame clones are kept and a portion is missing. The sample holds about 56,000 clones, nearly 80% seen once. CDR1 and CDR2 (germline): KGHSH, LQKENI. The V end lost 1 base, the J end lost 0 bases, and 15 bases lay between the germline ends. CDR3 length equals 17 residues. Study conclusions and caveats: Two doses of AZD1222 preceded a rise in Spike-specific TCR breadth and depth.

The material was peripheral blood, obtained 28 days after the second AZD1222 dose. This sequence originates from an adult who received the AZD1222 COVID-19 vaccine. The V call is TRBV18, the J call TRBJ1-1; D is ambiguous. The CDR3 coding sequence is TGTGCCAGCTCACCACGCCTAGGACCGGGCTTGAACACTGAAGCTTTCTTT. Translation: CASSPRLGPGLNTEAFF.